A single sample is the source of the 20 T cell receptor beta chains below, sequenced in a study of CD8+CD57+ T cells in acquired aplastic anemia. Sequenced patients had shown CD8+CD57+ cell expansion by flow cytometry. The template for TCR beta VDJ and CDR3 sequence profiling was genomic DNA. TCRdb redid the calling of the reads with MiXCR, one entry per CDR3 protein. This sample carries over 150,000 distinct CDR3 sequences, 63% of them seen once, and the ten largest clones take approximately 46%. Sequencing input: sorted CD4+, CD8+, or CD8+CD57+ T cells (not recorded which) from PBMCs. Every receptor here comes from a human donor with aplastic anemia.

This sequence joins TRBV7-4 and TRBJ2-7, with 8 bases identical to TRBD1. The germline V gene has CDR1 SGHVT and CDR2 SQSDAQ. V dropped 4 bases and J dropped 3; count of bases not matched to a gene: 5. The CDR3 runs 14 residues. The CDR3 DNA is TGTGCCAGCAGCTACACCGGACAGGGCTACGAGCAGTACTTC. This encodes CASSYTGQGYEQYF.

The chain has TRBV2 and TRBJ2-7; D uncertain. Trimming shortened V by 4 bases and J by 2 bases, and 9 bases separated the two germline ends. The length of the CDR3 is 13 residues. Germline CDR1 and CDR2: SNHLY and FYNNEI. CDR3 region: CASSGTAPYEQYF. The CDR3 DNA follows: TGTGCCAGCAGTGGAACAGCACCCTACGAGCAGTACTTC. Full variable domain (outside the CDR3, taken from reference TRBV2 and TRBJ2-7): EPEVTQTPSHQVTQMGQEVILRCVPISNHLYFYWYRQILGQKVEFLVSFYNNEISEKSEIFDDQFSVERPDGSNFTLKIRSTKLEDSAMYFCASSGTAPYEQYFGPGTRLTVT.

This rearrangement joins TRBV19 to TRBJ1-1, with D perhaps matching TRBD1 (6 bases). The CDR3 spans 18 residues. Germline values: CDR1 LNHDA, CDR2 SQIVND (reference sequence). V lost 1 base and J lost 0, with 18 bases in between. The chain's CDR3 is CASSIVEVTGIMNTEAFF. Here the CDR3 DNA reads TGTGCCAGTAGTATAGTTGAGGTGACAGGAATCATGAACACTGAAGCTTTCTTT.

V and J are TRBV2 and TRBJ2-2; 10 nucleotides line up with TRBD1. The V gene end was trimmed by 3 bases and the J gene end by 3 bases; junction bases not matched to a gene: 4. CDR1 and CDR2 (germline): SNHLY, FYNNEI. The CDR3 length is 16 residues. The CDR3, as DNA: TGTGCCAGCAGTGAGGGGACAGGGGTAGACACCGGGGAGCTGTTTTTT. This codes for CASSEGTGVDTGELFF.

The chain employs TRBV12-3 or TRBV12-4 and TRBJ2-2; no definite D call. V was pared by 4 bases and J by 1 base, with 13 bases between. This CDR3 spans 16 amino acids. The CDR3 spells CASSSPQAMNTGELFF. The CDR3 region has the DNA TGTGCCAGCAGTTCGCCCCAAGCCATGAACACCGGGGAGCTGTTTTTT.

The rearrangement links TRBV19 to TRBJ1-6; weak D call: TRBD1 (6 bases). V was pared by 7 bases and J by 7 bases, with 14 bases between. The CDR3 extends over 14 amino acids. In germline, CDR1 is LNHDA, CDR2 SQIVND (reference sequence). CDR3 residues: CASTAGAKNSPLHF. DNA of the CDR3: TGTGCCAGTACGGCGGGGGCGAAGAATTCACCCCTCCACTTT.

The chain joins TRBV2 to TRBJ2-5; the match to TRBD2 covers 7 bases. This CDR3 contains 15 residues. Germline V gives CDR1 SNHLY, CDR2 FYNNEI. After removal of 6 bases from V and 2 bases from J, the junction contained 9 bases not matched to a gene. The CDR3 region is CASSVLSGPQETQYF. DNA for the CDR3: TGTGCCAGCAGCGTACTTAGCGGGCCTCAAGAGACCCAGTACTTC.

The gene calls are TRBV6-1 and TRBJ2-1; D might be TRBD1 (5 bases). V lost 7 bases, J lost 11 bases, and 21 bases lay in between. The CDR3 is 14 amino acids. CDR1 MNHNS and CDR2 SASEGT come from the germline V gene. Here the CDR3 DNA reads TGTGCCAGCAACCCTACAGGTACACCAAATCAGCAGTTCTTC. It is translated as CASNPTGTPNQQFF.

The sample holds one count of this clonotype. This chain's CDR3 is CASSPGATNNEQFF. For the CDR3, the DNA is TGTGCCAGCAGTCCAGGGGCCACTAATAATGAGCAGTTCTTC. V gene TRBV7-8 combines with J gene TRBJ2-1, with a tentative D call TRBD1 (6 bases). Germline CDR1 SGHVS, CDR2 FQNEAQ. V was trimmed by 6 bases and J by 7 bases, leaving 16 bases between them. This CDR3 has 14 residues.

The V call is TRBV2, the J call TRBJ1-2; D gene uncertain. Trimming cost V 1 base and J 1 base, with 10 bases left between them. Germline V gives CDR1 SNHLY, CDR2 FYNNEI. This CDR3 is built from 15 residues. The CDR3 DNA reads as TGTGCCAGCAGTGAAGGGCTAGCTTTTAACTATGGCTACACCTTC. Protein sequence: CASSEGLAFNYGYTF.

This clonotype appeared once. The rearrangement joins TRBV20-1 to TRBJ2-1; a possible D gene is TRBD2 (5 bases). CDR3 length: 15 residues. Trimming pared 3 bases from V and 5 bases from J, leaving 17 bases between. From germline, CDR1 is DFQATT and CDR2 SNEGSKA (reference sequence). The CDR3 DNA reads TGCAGTGCTAGGGCCCCTAAGACTACGCACAATGAGCAGTTCTTC. This codes for CSARAPKTTHNEQFF.

The rearrangement joins TRBV20-1 to TRBJ2-3; the match to TRBD2 covers 10 bases. This CDR3 contains 17 residues. Germline assignment: CDR1 DFQATT and CDR2 SNEGSKA (reference sequence). The trim removed 0 bases at V and 2 bases at J, leaving 8 bases unmatched. Here the CDR3 reads CSARDSASGGTTDTQYF. CDR3 sequence (DNA): TGCAGTGCTAGAGATTCCGCTAGCGGGGGAACCACAGATACGCAGTATTTT.

The chain recombines TRBV7-9 with TRBJ1-2, with D possibly TRBD1 on 5 matching bases. The V gene's germline CDR1 is SEHNR and CDR2 FQNEAQ (reference sequence). The CDR3 loop spans 15 amino acids. Deletions cut 1 base from V and 3 bases from J, with 12 bases between. The CDR3 spells CASSLGAGMDYGYTF. CDR3 sequence (DNA): TGTGCCAGCAGCTTAGGCGCAGGGATGGACTATGGCTACACCTTC.

The chain carries TRBV20-1 and TRBJ2-7; D is perhaps TRBD1 (6 bases). This CDR3 has 13 residues. Trimming shortened V by 4 bases and J by 3 bases, and 13 bases separated the two germline ends. Germline lookup yields CDR1 DFQATT and CDR2 SNEGSKA (reference sequence). The CDR3 is CSANADRNYEQYF. CDR3 coding DNA: TGCAGTGCTAATGCCGACAGGAACTACGAGCAGTACTTC.

V gene TRBV20-1 combines with J gene TRBJ1-6; 7 bases line up with TRBD1. CDR1 and CDR2 from the germline V gene are DFQATT and SNEGSKA (reference sequence). V was pared by 5 bases and J by 7 bases, with 14 bases of the junction left unmatched. The CDR3 length is 16 residues. CDR3 DNA: TGCAGTGCTCCCTTAAAGGGGACAGCGGCGAATTCACCCCTCCACTTT. This gives the protein CSAPLKGTAANSPLHF.

This chain links TRBV2 with TRBJ1-6; 9 bases fit TRBD1. The germline gives CDR1 SNHLY, CDR2 FYNNEI. The length of the CDR3 is 13 residues. V shed 5 bases, J shed 11 bases, and the junction held 4 bases outside the gene matches. CDR3 bases: TGTGCCAGCAGTCCGGGACAGGGTCCACCCCTCCACTTT. This gives the protein CASSPGQGPPLHF.

This clonotype was recorded a few times. The V and J genes are TRBV12-3 or TRBV12-4 and TRBJ1-4; D unresolved. The CDR3 has 12 amino acids. Trimming stripped 3 bases from V and 5 bases from J, with 4 bases between. The CDR3 region is CASSFRNEKLFF. The DNA for the CDR3 is TGTGCCAGCAGTTTCAGGAATGAAAAACTGTTTTTT.

The J gene is TRBJ1-2, the V gene TRBV7-6; D gene unclear. The germline V gene has CDR1 SGHVS and CDR2 FNYEAQ. CDR3 size: 15 residues. Trimming shortened V by 1 base and J by 4 bases, and 13 bases separated the two germline ends. CDR3 nucleotide sequence: TGTGCCAGCAGCTTAGGTGGCTACGGTGGCTATGGCTACACCTTC. Amino acid sequence: CASSLGGYGGYGYTF.

This clonotype showed up many times. The chain combines TRBV6-1 with TRBJ1-6; 12 bases are shared with TRBD1. This CDR3 has 15 amino acids. With V trimmed by 6 bases and J by 7 bases, 4 bases remained unmatched. Germline CDR1 reads MNHNS; CDR2 reads SASEGT. The CDR3: CASSAGQGANSPLHF. Here the CDR3 DNA reads TGTGCCAGCAGCGCGGGACAGGGGGCAAATTCACCCCTCCACTTT.

The table lists this clonotype with many counts. The chain links TRBV24-1 to TRBJ2-5, with D possibly TRBD1 on 7 matching bases. With 5 bases removed from V and 5 bases from J, the gap between germline ends came to 11 bases. The CDR3 extends over 13 amino acids. Germline assignment: CDR1 KGHDR and CDR2 SFDVKD. CDR3 sequence: CATSGPGGETQYF. The CDR3 nucleotides read TGTGCCACCAGTGGTCCAGGGGGGGAGACCCAGTACTTC.